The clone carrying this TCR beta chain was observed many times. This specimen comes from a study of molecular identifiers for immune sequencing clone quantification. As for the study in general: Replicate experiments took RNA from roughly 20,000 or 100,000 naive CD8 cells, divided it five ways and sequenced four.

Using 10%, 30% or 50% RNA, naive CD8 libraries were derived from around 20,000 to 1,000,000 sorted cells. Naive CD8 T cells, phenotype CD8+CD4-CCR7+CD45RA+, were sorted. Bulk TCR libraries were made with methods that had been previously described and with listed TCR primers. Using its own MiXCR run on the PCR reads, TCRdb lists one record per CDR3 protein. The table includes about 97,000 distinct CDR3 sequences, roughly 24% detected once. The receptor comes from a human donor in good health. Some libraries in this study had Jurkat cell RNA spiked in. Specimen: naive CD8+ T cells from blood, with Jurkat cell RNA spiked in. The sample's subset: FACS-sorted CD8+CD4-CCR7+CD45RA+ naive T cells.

Here the CDR3 DNA reads TGTGCCAGCAGCTCAACAGGGATTTCCTACAATGAGCAGTTCTTC. Its protein is CASSSTGISYNEQFF. The rearrangement uses TRBV7-9 and TRBJ2-1; D perhaps matches TRBD1 (6 bases). Trimming stripped 4 bases from V and 1 base from J, with 11 bases between. Germline V CDR1 and CDR2: SEHNR, FQNEAQ (reference sequence). The CDR3 spans 15 residues.